Sequencing of this T cell receptor beta chain was carried out in a study of blood T cell repertoires in COVID-19. Study overall: COVID-19 samples collected from the United States, Italy and Spain covered acute and convalescent phases. Nucleic acid was either cDNA or gDNA, and it came from T cells, B-cell-depleted T cells, or PBMCs.

Germline CDR1 is ENHRY and CDR2 is SYGVKD. The CDR3 consists of 17 residues. J gave up 0 bases and V 5 bases, and 7 bases lay outside the gene matches. How the authors handled the data: Amplification with reference gene primers provided the estimates of nucleated cell counts. The protocol was immunoSEQ multiplex PCR, while the TCRdb copy is restricted to in-frame clones and leaves out a portion. V, J and clone size derive from that table, while D and trimming were established from the DNA sequence. This table has 65,000 to 85,000 clones, approximately 80% appearing once. Sequences were obtained from peripheral blood. The chain has TRBV10-3 and TRBJ2-6, with 7 bases identical to TRBD1. The origin of this receptor is a woman between 55 and 75 years old with acute or convalescent COVID-19. The CDR3, as DNA: TGTGCCATCAGTCCCGGGACAGTGAACTCTGGGGCCAACGTCCTGACTTTC. This translates into CAISPGTVNSGANVLTF.